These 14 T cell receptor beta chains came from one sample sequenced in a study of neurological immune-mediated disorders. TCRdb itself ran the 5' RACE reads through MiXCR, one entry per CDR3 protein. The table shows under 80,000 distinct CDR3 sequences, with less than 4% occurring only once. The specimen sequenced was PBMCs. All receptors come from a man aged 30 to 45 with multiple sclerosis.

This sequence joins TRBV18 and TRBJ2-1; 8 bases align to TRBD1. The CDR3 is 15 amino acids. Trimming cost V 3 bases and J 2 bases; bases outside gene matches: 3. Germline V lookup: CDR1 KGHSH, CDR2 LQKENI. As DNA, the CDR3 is TGTGCCAGCTCACCCACAGGGGGGACCTACAATGAGCAGTTCTTC. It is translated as CASSPTGGTYNEQFF.

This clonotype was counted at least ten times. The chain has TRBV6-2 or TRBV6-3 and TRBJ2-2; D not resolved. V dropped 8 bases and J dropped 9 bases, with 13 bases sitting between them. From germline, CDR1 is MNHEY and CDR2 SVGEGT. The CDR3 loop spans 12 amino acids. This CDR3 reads CASGPLGRELFF. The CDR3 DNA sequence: TGTGCCAGCGGACCTCTTGGTAGGGAGCTGTTTTTT.

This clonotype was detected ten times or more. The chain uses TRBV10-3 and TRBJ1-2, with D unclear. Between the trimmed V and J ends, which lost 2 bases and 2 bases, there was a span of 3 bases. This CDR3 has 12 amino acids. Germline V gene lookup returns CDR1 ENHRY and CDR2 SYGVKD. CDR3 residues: CAISEGNYGYTF. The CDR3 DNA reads TGTGCCATCAGTGAGGGAAACTATGGCTACACCTTC.

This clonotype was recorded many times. CDR3: CASSPRTSGGFEQFF. As DNA, the CDR3 is TGCGCCAGCAGCCCTAGGACTAGCGGGGGCTTTGAGCAGTTCTTC. This chain links TRBV5-1 with TRBJ2-1, with TRBD2 matching over 13 bases. Trimming took 4 bases from V and 9 from J; bases not matched to a gene: 7. Germline V lookup: CDR1 SGHRS, CDR2 YFSETQ. The CDR3 totals 15 residues. The complete variable domain, with remaining parts taken from reference TRBV5-1 and TRBJ2-1, reads KAGVTQTPRYLIKTRGQQVTLSCSPISGHRSVSWYQQTPGQGLQFLFEYFSETQRNKGNFPGRFSGRQFSNSRSEMNVSTLELGDSALYLCASSPRTSGGFEQFFGPGTRLTVL.

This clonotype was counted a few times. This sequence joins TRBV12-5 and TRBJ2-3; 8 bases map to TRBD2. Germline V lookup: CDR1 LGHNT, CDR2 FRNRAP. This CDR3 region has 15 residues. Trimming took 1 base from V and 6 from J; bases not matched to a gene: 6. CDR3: CASGLAGLGADTQYF. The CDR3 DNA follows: TGTGCTAGTGGTTTGGCGGGACTAGGGGCGGATACGCAGTATTTT. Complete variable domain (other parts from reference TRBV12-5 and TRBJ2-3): DARVTQTPRHKVTEMGQEVTMRCQPILGHNTVFWYRQTMMQGLELLAYFRNRAPLDDSGMPKDRFSAEMPDATLATLKIQPSEPRDSAVYFCASGLAGLGADTQYFGPGTRLTVL.

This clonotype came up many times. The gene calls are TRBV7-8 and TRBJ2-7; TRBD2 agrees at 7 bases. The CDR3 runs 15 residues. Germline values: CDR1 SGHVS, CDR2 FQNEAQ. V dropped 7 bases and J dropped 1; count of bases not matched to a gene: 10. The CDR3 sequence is CASTRSGVGSYEQYF. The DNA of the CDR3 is TGTGCCAGCACCCGCAGCGGGGTAGGATCCTACGAGCAGTACTTC.

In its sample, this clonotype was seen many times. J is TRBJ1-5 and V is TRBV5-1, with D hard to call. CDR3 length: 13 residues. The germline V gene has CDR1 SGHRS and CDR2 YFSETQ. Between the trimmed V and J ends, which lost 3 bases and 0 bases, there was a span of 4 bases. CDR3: CASSWDSNQPQHF. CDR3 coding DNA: TGCGCCAGCAGCTGGGATAGCAATCAGCCCCAGCATTTT.

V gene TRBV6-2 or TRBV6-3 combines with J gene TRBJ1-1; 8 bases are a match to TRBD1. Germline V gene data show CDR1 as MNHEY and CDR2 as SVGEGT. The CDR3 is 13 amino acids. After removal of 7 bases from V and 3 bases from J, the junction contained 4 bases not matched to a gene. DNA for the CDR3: TGTGCCAGCAAAGCAGGGGGCTACACTGAAGCTTTCTTT. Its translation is CASKAGGYTEAFF.

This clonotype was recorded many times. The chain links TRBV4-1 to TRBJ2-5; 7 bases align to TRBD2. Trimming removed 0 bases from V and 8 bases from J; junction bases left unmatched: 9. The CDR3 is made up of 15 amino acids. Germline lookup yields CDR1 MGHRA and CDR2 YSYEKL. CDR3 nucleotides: TGCGCCAGCAGCCAAGAGACTAGCCGGGGGAGCACCCAGTACTTC. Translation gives CASSQETSRGSTQYF.

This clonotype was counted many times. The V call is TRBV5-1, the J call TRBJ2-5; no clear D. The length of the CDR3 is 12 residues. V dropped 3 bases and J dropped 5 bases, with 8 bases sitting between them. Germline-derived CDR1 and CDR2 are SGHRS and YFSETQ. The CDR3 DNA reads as TGCGCCAGCAGCTATGGTCCGGAGACCCAGTACTTC. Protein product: CASSYGPETQYF. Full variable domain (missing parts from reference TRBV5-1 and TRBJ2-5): KAGVTQTPRYLIKTRGQQVTLSCSPISGHRSVSWYQQTPGQGLQFLFEYFSETQRNKGNFPGRFSGRQFSNSRSEMNVSTLELGDSALYLCASSYGPETQYFGPGTRLLVL.

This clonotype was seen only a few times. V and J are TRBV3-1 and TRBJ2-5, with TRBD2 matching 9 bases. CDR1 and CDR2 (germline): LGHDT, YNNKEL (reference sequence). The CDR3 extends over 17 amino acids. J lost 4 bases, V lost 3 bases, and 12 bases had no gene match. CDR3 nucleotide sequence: TGTGCCAGCAGCCAGCCGGGACTAGCCCCAAGCGGAGAGACCCAGTACTTC. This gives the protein CASSQPGLAPSGETQYF.

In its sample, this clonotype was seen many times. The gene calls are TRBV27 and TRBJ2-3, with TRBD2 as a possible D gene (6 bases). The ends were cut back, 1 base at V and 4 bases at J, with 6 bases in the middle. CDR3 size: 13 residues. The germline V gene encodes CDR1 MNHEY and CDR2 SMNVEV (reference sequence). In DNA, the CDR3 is TGTGCCAGCAGTTTATGGGGGGCAGATACGCAGTATTTT. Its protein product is CASSLWGADTQYF.

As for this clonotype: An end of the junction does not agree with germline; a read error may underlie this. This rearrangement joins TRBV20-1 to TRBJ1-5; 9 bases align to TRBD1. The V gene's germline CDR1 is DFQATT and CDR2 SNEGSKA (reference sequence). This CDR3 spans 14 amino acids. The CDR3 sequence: CSARGDRDNQPQNF. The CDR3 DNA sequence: TGCAGTGCTCGAGGGGACAGGGACAATCAGCCCCAGAATTTT.

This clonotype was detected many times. The CDR3 DNA sequence: TGTGCCAGCAGTGAATATCCCTCCCGTACCGGCTACACCTTC. The encoded protein is CASSEYPSRTGYTF. This sequence joins TRBV25-1 and TRBJ1-2; no reliable D call. CDR1 MGHDK and CDR2 SYGVNS come from the germline V gene. Between the trimmed V and J ends, which lost 0 bases and 8 bases, there was a span of 13 bases. This CDR3 region has 14 residues.